This record looks at one T cell receptor (beta chain) sequence and its context. Its antigen is as yet unknown. This sample is part of a study of CD8+ T cells in alopecia areata. Study-wide background: Tofacitinib dosing lasted 6 to 18 months, which was then followed by 6 months off drug. Findings and caveats of the study: Scalp samples also yield sequences from resident alphabeta T cells of normal skin.

After isolation, RNA underwent reverse transcription to generate cDNA as the sequencing template. Method: immunoSEQ multiplex PCR; TCRdb's copy keeps in-frame clones and lacks some. The sample lists approximately 180,000 clones, around three fifths seen once, with roughly 14% in the top ten. Trimming shortened V by 3 bases and J by 4 bases, and 10 bases separated the two germline ends. Germline V gene data show CDR1 as SGHRS and CDR2 as YFSETQ. CDR3 size: 13 residues. The chain couples TRBV5-1 to TRBJ1-2, with unresolved D. The sequence was collected from a human donor with alopecia areata. Sequencing was performed on CD4+ T cells sorted from blood, taken at week 0. CDR3 protein: CASSSGHGYGYTF. In DNA, the CDR3 is TGCGCCAGCAGCTCGGGTCACGGCTATGGCTACACCTTC.